The TCR beta chain under discussion was sequenced for a study of cytotoxic CD8 clonotypes in ibrutinib-treated CLL (dated by TCRdb to the early 2020s). Regarding the research as a whole: The cohort was composed of some ten relapsed/refractory and approximately 14 treatment-naive patients; IGHV unmutated status was identified in 17 patients. Cryopreserved peripheral blood mononuclear cells were collected before treatment, at response, and at either disease progression or sustained remission. On average, each sample had roughly 250,000 productive templates and more than 75,000 productive rearrangements. Of the 86 participants in the trial, approximately 25 had longitudinal samples available. Every sample from remission and from progressive disease was obtained while the patients were still on ibrutinib. Response samples were taken after a median of roughly a year on treatment, ranging from roughly 6 to 36 months. Partial responses were observed in about 24 patients and complete responses in 2; after a median follow-up of around 68 months, remission was maintained in some 14 patients and progression was observed in approximately 12.

CDR1 KGHSH and CDR2 LQKENI are derived from the germline V gene. V is cut by 3 bases and J by 4 bases, and the space between the germline ends is 6 bases. There are 12 amino acids in the CDR3, from cysteine to phenylalanine inclusive. Only CDR3 DNA remains: 36 bases, in frame from the first base. Broader findings and caveats from the paper: An increase in clonality was observed at ibrutinib response, with clonality remaining stable during sustained remission and falling back toward baseline at progression. Lymph node repertoires were not examined, and the timing of sampling was not matched between patients in sustained remission and those whose disease progressed. At baseline, clonality was higher than in age-matched healthy donors and showed a strong correlation with circulating CD8+ T-cell counts. Public clonotypes were found to be uncommon and were observed to contract or remain stable during treatment; the increase in clonality was shown to reflect expansion of private clonotypes at ibrutinib response.

With regard to this clone: Its target antigen remains unknown. One base away there is no much larger clone; base qualities are not given.

In the paper's terms, the time point label means: around 25 months on ibrutinib. For TCR beta library preparation, approximately 2.2 micrograms of genomic DNA were isolated from cryopreserved PBMCs. High-throughput TCR beta sequencing was performed on longitudinal blood samples from CLL patients receiving ibrutinib monotherapy. The patients were enrolled in a single-center, open-label phase 2 trial of ibrutinib monotherapy. The goal of deep resolution MiSeq sequencing was a depth between 1 in 1 million and 1 in 200,000 T cells, and coverage averaged 10x per clonotype. The immunoSEQ hsTCRB Kit was used to generate the TCR beta libraries. Concerning the study's data processing: Data were analyzed with ImmunoSEQ Data Assistant and ImmunoSEQ Analyzer, with V, D and J genes assigned per IMGT definitions. Clonality, which ranges from 0 to 1, was calculated as one minus the normalized Shannon entropy of productive rearrangement frequencies. Only overrepresented clonotypes making up at least 0.05% of the repertoire of each patient were included in the public clonotype analysis. Repertoires from some twelve age-matched healthy donors in immuneACCESS were used as clonality controls. Imported from immuneACCESS, the table was reduced by TCRdb to in-frame sequences with V and J called. These copies leave out some clones; in studies compared against another copy, an unresolved V gene accounts for under half, and the cause of the remainder is not known. V and J calls and clone size are those listed in that table; D and trimming were worked out from the DNA. This sample holds about 160,000 clones; less than 85% were observed only once. Of the sample, 4.6% is held by the ten largest clones.

The sample was PBMCs, taken after 24 months of ibrutinib treatment. The chain is encoded by TRBV18 joined to TRBJ1-1, with the D segment identity uncertain. This clonotype was sampled from a human donor with chronic lymphocytic leukemia. Here the CDR3 is given as CASSPGSTEAFF. The sequence in DNA is TGTGCCAGCTCACCCGGGTCCACTGAAGCTTTCTTT.